What follows is one TCR beta chain and its context. The CDR3 sequence is 14 residues long. Looked up from germline, CDR1 is MDHEN and CDR2 is SYDVKM. V was cut by 6 bases and J by 0 bases, with 8 bases left in between. This table comes from immunoSEQ multiplex PCR, and its TCRdb copy is limited to in-frame clones, with some not included. The data show about 370,000 clones, around 87% seen once. This sample is drawn from a study of blood T cell repertoires in COVID-19. J is TRBJ2-2 and V is TRBV28; D unclear. The receptor comes from a young man who had recovered from COVID-19. Sequenced input: PBMCs or T cells enriched from blood (not recorded which). The CDR3 bases are TGTGCCAGCAGGACCGGGTCGAACACCGGGGAGCTGTTTTTT. It yields the protein CASRTGSNTGELFF.